The entry below gives a single TCR beta chain sequence along with its context. Its antigen remains unidentified. This specimen belongs to a study of T cell responses to AZD1222 COVID-19 vaccine. Notes on the study in general: Spike-specific TCR breadth and depth were elevated following two AZD1222 doses.

Profiled with immunoSEQ multiplex PCR; TCRdb holds only in-frame clones, not every one. This table has more than 140,000 clones, more than 75% appearing once. The germline V and J ends were trimmed by 4 bases and 3 bases, with 16 bases remaining between them. Germline V CDR1 and CDR2: MDHEN, SYDVKM. The CDR3 length is 16 residues. The genes are TRBV28 and TRBJ1-3; TRBD1 is a possible D gene (6 bases). This sample comprised peripheral blood, obtained on day 0 of AZD1222 vaccination. The TCR comes from an adult in good health. The CDR3 protein is CASSSNRDINGNTIYF. CDR3 bases: TGTGCCAGCAGTTCCAATCGGGACATCAATGGAAACACCATATATTTT.